This T cell receptor (beta chain) was captured by sequencing in a study of cytomegalovirus exposure and HLA in healthy donors. Study-wide results and limits: Sequences of the TCR beta chain were said to predict the HLA-A and HLA-B alleles of most subjects accurately. According to a later analysis, donors in an Asian-associated ancestry cluster reportedly had fewer N-insertions than the roughly 630-donor mean.

The CDR3 spans 17 residues. CDR1 and CDR2 (germline): SGHRS, YFSETQ. V was clipped by 2 bases and J by 5 bases; unmatched bases: 15. This clone has just one count. Its antigen is unknown. Use of 60 Vbeta and 13 Jbeta primers characterized the PCR. Only in-frame clones appear in the TCRdb table, and some are missing; sequencing was by immunoSEQ multiplex PCR. The sample yields about 120,000 clones, 77% seen once. The receptor's source is a human donor in good health. This chain uses TRBV5-1 with TRBJ2-7; 8 bases map to TRBD2. Sequenced material: PBMCs. Here the CDR3 DNA reads TGCGCCAGCAGCTTCGCCGGTTTTCGGGAGGGCCGAAACGAGCAGTACTTC. Encoded protein: CASSFAGFREGRNEQYF. Combining the CDR3 with reference TRBV5-1 and TRBJ2-7 gives the whole variable domain KAGVTQTPRYLIKTRGQQVTLSCSPISGHRSVSWYQQTPGQGLQFLFEYFSETQRNKGNFPGRFSGRQFSNSRSEMNVSTLELGDSALYLCASSFAGFREGRNEQYFGPGTRLTVT.